This TCR beta chain was observed in a study of T and B cells in COVID-19 patients. With V trimmed by 1 base and J by 7 bases, 3 bases remained unmatched. The CDR3 runs 13 residues. CDR1 and CDR2 from the germline V gene are SGHTA and FQGNSA. Each TRB amplification used roughly 230-550 ng of genomic DNA from blood. Multiplex PCR with BIOMED2 TRB-A/B primer pools amplified TRB rearrangements. Using its own MiXCR run on the multiplex PCR reads, TCRdb lists one record per CDR3 protein. In the table there are fewer than 14,000 distinct CDR3 sequences, more than 30% of which are singletons. The sample comprised blood. The TCR sequence derives from a human donor with active COVID-19. The rearrangement uses TRBV7-2 and TRBJ1-2; 7 bases match TRBD1. The CDR3 nucleotides are TGTGCCAGCAGCTTAGACAGGGGCCTTGGCTACACCTTC. It codes for CASSLDRGLGYTF.